The 11 T cell receptor beta chains in this list originate from one sample, sequenced in a study of T cell repertoires and HLA-DP antigens. Which antigens these TCRs recognize remains unknown. Only in-frame clones appear in the TCRdb table, and some are missing; sequencing was by immunoSEQ multiplex PCR. Here the sample spans around 90,000 clones, around 86% being singletons. The sample consisted of CD4+ T cells from PBMCs. The receptor source for this set is a man aged 45 to 65 in good health and CMV-seronegative.

In its sample, this clone was seen once. CDR3 coding DNA: TGCGCCAGCAGTCCCACAGGCACAGATACGCAGTATTTT. Its protein product is CASSPTGTDTQYF. The chain employs TRBV10-1 and TRBJ2-3; D gene uncertain. The germline V and J ends were trimmed by 5 bases and 1 base, with 7 bases remaining between them. CDR3 size: 13 residues. In germline, CDR1 is WNHNN, CDR2 SYGVQD (reference sequence).

The chain uses TRBV4-3 and TRBJ1-2, with D uncertain. The CDR3 is made up of 17 amino acids. Germline assignment: CDR1 LGHNA and CDR2 YSLEER. V gave up 0 bases and J gave up 6 bases, with 20 bases separating them. CDR3 nucleotides: TGCGCCAGCAGCCAAGAAAGGGTCCTTGTCAACACCCATGGCTACACCTTC. Protein product: CASSQERVLVNTHGYTF.

V is TRBV6-5 and J is TRBJ2-5; D uncertain. The ends were cut back, 6 bases at V and 5 bases at J, with 13 bases in the middle. Germline V lookup: CDR1 MNHEY, CDR2 SVGAGI. This CDR3 contains 13 residues. CDR3 sequence: CASRAIGLETQYF. The CDR3 bases are TGTGCCAGCAGAGCCATAGGTTTGGAGACCCAGTACTTC.

The CDR3 DNA sequence: TGTGCCAGCAGTCCACGTGTGGCAGGGCAGCCCCAGCATTTT. Encoded protein: CASSPRVAGQPQHF. This chain uses TRBV6-5 with TRBJ1-5, with a weak D call TRBD1 (5 bases). The germline gives CDR1 MNHEY, CDR2 SVGAGI. CDR3 size: 14 residues. Trimming cost V 5 bases and J 7 bases, with 15 bases left between them.

Only one count was recorded for this clone. The chain couples TRBV6-5 to TRBJ2-7, with TRBD2 matching 8 bases. The CDR3 sequence is 15 residues long. V lost 0 bases and J lost 4; bases outside the gene matches: 5. Germline-derived CDR1 and CDR2 are MNHEY and SVGAGI. The CDR3 bases are TGTGCCAGCAGTTACTCGTCGAGCGGGGGTTACGAGCAGTACTTC. Translation gives CASSYSSSGGYEQYF.

The gene calls are TRBV5-1 and TRBJ2-7, with D maybe TRBD2 (6 bases). The V end lost 4 bases, the J end lost 2 bases, and 13 bases lay between the germline ends. Looked up from germline, CDR1 is SGHRS and CDR2 is YFSETQ. This CDR3 region has 14 residues. Here the CDR3 reads CASSPGTVPYEQYF. CDR3 nucleotides: TGCGCCAGCAGCCCGGGGACTGTACCCTACGAGCAGTACTTC.

The chain couples TRBV5-1 to TRBJ2-1, with 9 positions matching TRBD2. CDR3 size: 14 residues. Germline-derived CDR1 and CDR2 are SGHRS and YFSETQ. Unmatched junction bases numbered 8, after V lost 5 bases and J lost 8 bases. CDR3 residues: CASSWGGRADEQFF. The CDR3 bases are TGCGCCAGCAGTTGGGGCGGGAGGGCCGATGAGCAGTTCTTC.

This clone has only one observation. The rearrangement joins TRBV18 to TRBJ1-1; D ambiguous. The CDR3 extends over 14 amino acids. The germline V gene has CDR1 KGHSH and CDR2 LQKENI. The germline V and J ends were trimmed by 1 base and 5 bases, with 11 bases remaining between them. The CDR3 bases are TGTGCCAGCTCACCACGAATGGGGTGGACTGAAGCTTTCTTT. Encoded protein: CASSPRMGWTEAFF.

The V and J genes are TRBV6-5 and TRBJ2-2; D gene uncertain. Trimming left V 7 bases short and J 0 bases short, with 6 bases between. Germline CDR1 reads MNHEY; CDR2 reads SVGAGI. This CDR3 has 13 amino acids. CDR3 DNA sequence: TGTGCCAGCACCCAGCCGAACACCGGGGAGCTGTTTTTT. This codes for CASTQPNTGELFF.

V gene TRBV27 combines with J gene TRBJ2-1, with 8 bases that match TRBD2. V trimming: 4 bases; J trimming: 6 bases; junction bases outside the gene matches: 11. This CDR3 is built from 16 residues. Germline V CDR1 and CDR2: MNHEY, SMNVEV (reference sequence). The DNA of the CDR3 is TGTGCCAGCAGTTCCCCCGGGACTAGTGTGTTCAATGAGCAGTTCTTC. This gives the protein CASSSPGTSVFNEQFF.

This clone was found once. The chain joins TRBV7-2 to TRBJ2-1; possibly TRBD2 for D (6 bases). Germline-derived CDR1 and CDR2 are SGHTA and FQGNSA. This CDR3 has 14 amino acids. V lost 6 bases to trimming and J lost 3 bases, with 12 bases between them. CDR3 region: CASRRGPDYNEQFF. The CDR3 bases are TGTGCCAGCAGGCGGGGCCCCGACTACAATGAGCAGTTCTTC.